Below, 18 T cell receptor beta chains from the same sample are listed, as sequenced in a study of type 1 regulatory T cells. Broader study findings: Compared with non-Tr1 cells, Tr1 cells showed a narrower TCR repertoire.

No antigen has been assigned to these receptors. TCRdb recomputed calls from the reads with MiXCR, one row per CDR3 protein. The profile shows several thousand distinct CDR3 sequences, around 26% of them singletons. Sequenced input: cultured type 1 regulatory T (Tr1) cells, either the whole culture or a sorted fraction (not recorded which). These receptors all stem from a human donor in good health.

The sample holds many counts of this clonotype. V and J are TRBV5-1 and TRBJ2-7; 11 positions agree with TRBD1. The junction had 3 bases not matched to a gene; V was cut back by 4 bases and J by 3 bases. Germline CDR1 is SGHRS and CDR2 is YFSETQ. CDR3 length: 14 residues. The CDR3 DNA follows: TGCGCCAGCAGCGGGGGGACAGGGGGCTACGAGCAGTACTTC. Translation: CASSGGTGGYEQYF. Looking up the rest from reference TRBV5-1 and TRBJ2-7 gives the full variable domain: KAGVTQTPRYLIKTRGQQVTLSCSPISGHRSVSWYQQTPGQGLQFLFEYFSETQRNKGNFPGRFSGRQFSNSRSEMNVSTLELGDSALYLCASSGGTGGYEQYFGPGTRLTVT.

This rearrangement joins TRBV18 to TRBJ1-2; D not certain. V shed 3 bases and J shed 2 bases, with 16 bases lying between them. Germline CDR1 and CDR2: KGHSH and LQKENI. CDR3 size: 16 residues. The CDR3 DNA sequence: TGTGCCAGCTCACCTGTTCGGGCGGGGTCAAACTATGGCTACACCTTC. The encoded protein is CASSPVRAGSNYGYTF.

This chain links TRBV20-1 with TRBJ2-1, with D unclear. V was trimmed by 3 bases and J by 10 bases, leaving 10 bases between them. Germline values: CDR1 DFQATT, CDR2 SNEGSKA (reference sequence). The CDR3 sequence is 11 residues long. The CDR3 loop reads CSASKVGEQFF. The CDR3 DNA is TGCAGTGCTAGTAAAGTTGGGGAGCAGTTCTTC.

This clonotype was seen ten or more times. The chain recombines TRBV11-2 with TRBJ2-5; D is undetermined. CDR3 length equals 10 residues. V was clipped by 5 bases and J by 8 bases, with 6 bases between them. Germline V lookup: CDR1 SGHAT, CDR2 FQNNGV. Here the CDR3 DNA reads TGTGCCAGCAGCGGCCTAACCCAGTACTTC. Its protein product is CASSGLTQYF.

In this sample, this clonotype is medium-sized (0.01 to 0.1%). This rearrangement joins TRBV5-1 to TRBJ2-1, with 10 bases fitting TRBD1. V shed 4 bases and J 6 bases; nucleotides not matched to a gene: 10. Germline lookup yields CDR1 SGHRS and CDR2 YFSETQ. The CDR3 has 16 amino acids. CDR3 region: CASSLPGQGLPNEQFF. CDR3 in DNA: TGCGCCAGCAGCCTCCCGGGACAGGGGCTTCCCAATGAGCAGTTCTTC. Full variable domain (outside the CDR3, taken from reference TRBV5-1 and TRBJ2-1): KAGVTQTPRYLIKTRGQQVTLSCSPISGHRSVSWYQQTPGQGLQFLFEYFSETQRNKGNFPGRFSGRQFSNSRSEMNVSTLELGDSALYLCASSLPGQGLPNEQFFGPGTRLTVL.

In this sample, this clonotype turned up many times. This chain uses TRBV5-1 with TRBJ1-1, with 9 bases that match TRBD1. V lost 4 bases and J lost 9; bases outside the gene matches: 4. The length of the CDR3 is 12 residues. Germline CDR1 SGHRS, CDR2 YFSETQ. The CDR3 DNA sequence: TGCGCCAGCAGCCAGGGACAGGGACAAGCTTTCTTT. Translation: CASSQGQGQAFF.

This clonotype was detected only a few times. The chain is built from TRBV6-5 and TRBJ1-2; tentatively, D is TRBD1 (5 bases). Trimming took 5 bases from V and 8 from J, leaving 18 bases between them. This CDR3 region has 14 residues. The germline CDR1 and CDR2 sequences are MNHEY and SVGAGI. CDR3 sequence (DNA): TGTGCCAGCAGTGGGACCGACTGGCTGGGGGGCTACACCTTC. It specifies CASSGTDWLGGYTF.

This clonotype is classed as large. This chain's CDR3 is CASSPARIITGELFF. CDR3 sequence (DNA): TGTGCCAGCTCACCAGCCAGGATTATAACCGGGGAGCTGTTTTTT. This chain joins TRBV18 and TRBJ2-2; D unresolved. V was cut by 2 bases and J by 5 bases, with 12 bases left in between. Germline V gene sequence: CDR1 KGHSH, CDR2 LQKENI. The CDR3 has 15 residues.

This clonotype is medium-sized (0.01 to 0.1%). The CDR3 loop reads CASSPRDRGRTGELFF. Written as DNA, the CDR3 is TGTGCCAGCAGCCCCCGGGACAGGGGGCGCACCGGGGAGCTGTTTTTT. The chain uses TRBV9 and TRBJ2-2; 12 bases fit TRBD1. V was clipped by 4 bases and J by 4 bases; unmatched bases: 5. Germline V lookup: CDR1 SGDLS, CDR2 YYNGEE. The CDR3 runs 16 residues.

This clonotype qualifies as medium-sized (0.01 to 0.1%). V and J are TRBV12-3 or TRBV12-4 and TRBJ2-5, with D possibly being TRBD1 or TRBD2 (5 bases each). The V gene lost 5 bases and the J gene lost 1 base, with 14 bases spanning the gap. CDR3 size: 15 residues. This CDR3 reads CASSRMGVGQETQYF. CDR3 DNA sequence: TGTGCCAGCAGTAGGATGGGGGTAGGCCAAGAGACCCAGTACTTC.

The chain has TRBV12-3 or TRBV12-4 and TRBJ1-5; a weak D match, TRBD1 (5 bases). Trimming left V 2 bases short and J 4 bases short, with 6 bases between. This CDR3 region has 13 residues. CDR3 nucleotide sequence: TGTGCCAGCAGTTTACAGGGAAATCAGCCCCAGCATTTT. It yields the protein CASSLQGNQPQHF.

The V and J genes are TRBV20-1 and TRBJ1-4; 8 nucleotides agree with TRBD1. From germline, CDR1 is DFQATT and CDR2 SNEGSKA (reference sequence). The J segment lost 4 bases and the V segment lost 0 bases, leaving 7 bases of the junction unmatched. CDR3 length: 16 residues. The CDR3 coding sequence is TGCAGTGCTAGAGAAGCAGGGGGCAATATTAATGAAAAACTGTTTTTT. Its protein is CSAREAGGNINEKLFF.

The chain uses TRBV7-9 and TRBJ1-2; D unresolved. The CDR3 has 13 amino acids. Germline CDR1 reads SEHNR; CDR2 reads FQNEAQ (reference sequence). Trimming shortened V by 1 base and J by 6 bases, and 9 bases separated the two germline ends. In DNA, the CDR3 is TGTGCCAGCAGCTTAGAAGGAGGACATGGCTACACCTTC. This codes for CASSLEGGHGYTF.

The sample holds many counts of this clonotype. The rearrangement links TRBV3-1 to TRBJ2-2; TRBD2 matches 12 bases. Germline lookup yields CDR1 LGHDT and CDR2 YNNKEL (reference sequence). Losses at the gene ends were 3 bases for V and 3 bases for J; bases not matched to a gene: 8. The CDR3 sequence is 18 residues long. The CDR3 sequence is CASSHSSGGGLYTGELFF. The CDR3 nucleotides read TGTGCCAGCAGCCATTCTAGCGGGGGGGGCTTGTACACCGGGGAGCTGTTTTTT.

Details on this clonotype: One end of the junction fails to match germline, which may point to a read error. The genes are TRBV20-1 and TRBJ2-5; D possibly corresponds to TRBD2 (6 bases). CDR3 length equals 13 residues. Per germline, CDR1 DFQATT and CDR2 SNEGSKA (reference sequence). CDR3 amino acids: CSARGGLVETQYF. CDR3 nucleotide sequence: TGCAGTGCTAGAGGGGGACTCGTAGAGACCCAGTACTTT.

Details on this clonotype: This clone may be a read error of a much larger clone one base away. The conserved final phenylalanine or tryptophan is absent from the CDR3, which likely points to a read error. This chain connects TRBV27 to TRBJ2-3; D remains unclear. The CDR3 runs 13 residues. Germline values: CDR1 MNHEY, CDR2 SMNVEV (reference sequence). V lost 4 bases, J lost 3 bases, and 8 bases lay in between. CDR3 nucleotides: TGTGCCAGCAGTTCGGCCGTAACAGATACGCAGTATGTT. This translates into CASSSAVTDTQYV.

The CDR3 nucleotides are TGTGCCAGCTCACCACTATTGCGGGGGCCTACCTACGAGCAGTACTTC. Protein: CASSPLLRGPTYEQYF. This rearrangement joins TRBV18 to TRBJ2-7; D may be TRBD2 (7 bases). V was pared by 1 base and J by 2 bases, with 15 bases between. CDR3 length: 16 residues. Germline V gene lookup returns CDR1 KGHSH and CDR2 LQKENI.

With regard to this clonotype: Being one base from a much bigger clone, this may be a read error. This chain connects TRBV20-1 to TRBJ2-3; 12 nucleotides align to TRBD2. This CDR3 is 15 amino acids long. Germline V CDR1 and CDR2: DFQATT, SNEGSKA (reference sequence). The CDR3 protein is CSAGALAGGTDTRYF. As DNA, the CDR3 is TGCAGTGCGGGGGCACTAGCGGGGGGAACAGATACGCGGTATTTT.